This record concerns one TCR beta chain sequence. Antigen specificity is unknown. In germline, CDR1 is MNHEY, CDR2 SVGAGI. The trim removed 0 bases at V and 0 bases at J, leaving 0 bases unmatched. The CDR3 contains 15 residues. The data were obtained in a study of T cell responses to AZD1222 COVID-19 vaccine. Study details: Pooled in the analysis were second doses at about 4 or about 12 weeks. Overall study results and limits: It was only a handful of AZD1222 recipients who were seropositive at baseline. Only after the peak T cell response were repertoires sampled. Dominant at 160-218 and 743-854, vaccine-associated CD4 TCRs also spanned spike.

TCRdb keeps only in-frame clones here, not all; method: immunoSEQ multiplex PCR. This table has 65,000 to 90,000 clones, approximately 90% appearing once. The TCR comes from an adult in good health. The material was peripheral blood, obtained on day 0 of AZD1222 vaccination. The V call is TRBV6-5, the J call TRBJ2-7, with 9 bases lining up with TRBD2. CDR3 sequence (DNA): TGTGCCAGCAGTTACTCGACTAGCGGCTCCTACGAGCAGTACTTC. Translation gives CASSYSTSGSYEQYF.